This entry lists 27 T cell receptor beta chains sequenced from one sample in a study of human T cells and chemical hapten exposure (dated by TCRdb to about 2021). Receptor libraries were prepared by RACE. The run used a NextSeq 500. The public reads were quality trimmed at Q25 with fastp and then assembled into clones with MiXCR by TCRdb, keeping productive beta chains. Under each unique CDR3 protein, matching rows form one entry showing the most common genes and DNA. Within this sample are fewer than 80,000 distinct CDR3 sequences, with 9.5% to 12% of them counted one time only. Approximately 2% of the sample lies in the top ten. The time point label, as the study defines it: patch test 3, about 24 weeks after DPC sensitization. According to the study, the label for this sample's treatment or condition signals: therapeutic diphenylcyclopropenone sensitization with weekly scalp DPC. Sequencing was performed on whole blood, taken in connection with sensitization to the hapten diphenylcyclopropenone (DPC). The receptors originated from a young woman with alopecia areata. Some clones in this sample may be carry-over from other donors' samples.

This chain joins TRBV6-6 and TRBJ2-2, with 9 nucleotides matching TRBD1. The germline V gene has CDR1 MNHNY and CDR2 SVGAGI (reference sequence). J gave up 5 bases and V 7 bases, and 11 bases lay outside the gene matches. This CDR3 has 16 amino acids. The CDR3 sequence: CASIGQGTSPTGELFF. In DNA form, the CDR3 reads TGTGCCAGCATCGGACAGGGGACATCACCGACCGGGGAGCTGTTTTTT.

This clonotype turned up a few times. The V gene is TRBV11-3, the J gene TRBJ2-2; TRBD1 aligns across 12 bases. V shed 6 bases, J shed 4 bases, and the junction held 18 bases outside the gene matches. Germline CDR1 and CDR2: SGHNT and YENEEA. This CDR3 has 20 residues. DNA for the CDR3: TGTGCCAGCAGTCTCCGACCGGGACAGGGGGCATTTCGTAGCACCGGGGAGCTGTTTTTT. Translated, it gives CASSLRPGQGAFRSTGELFF. Combining the CDR3 with reference TRBV11-3 and TRBJ2-2 gives the whole variable domain EAGVVQSPRYKIIEKKQPVAFWCNPISGHNTLYWYLQNLGQGPELLIRYENEEAVDDSQLPKDRFSAERLKGVDSTLKIQPAELGDSAVYLCASSLRPGQGAFRSTGELFFGEGSRLTVL.

This clonotype has only one observation. Sequence at one end of the junction differs from germline and may be a read error. The chain recombines TRBV20-1 with TRBJ2-7; perhaps TRBD2 as D (6 bases). Germline CDR1 reads DFQATT; CDR2 reads SNEGSKA (reference sequence). This CDR3 has 11 amino acids. The CDR3 sequence: CSGLGGYELYF. CDR3 DNA: TGCAGTGGTCTGGGAGGATACGAGCTGTACTTC.

This clonotype was counted a few times. V usage is TRBV28 and J usage is TRBJ2-5; 8 positions agree with TRBD1. Trimming removed 5 bases from V and 4 bases from J; junction bases left unmatched: 3. The CDR3 length is 13 residues. Germline V gene sequence: CDR1 MDHEN, CDR2 SYDVKM. The CDR3 loop is CASSMTGAETQYF. DNA for the CDR3: TGTGCCAGCAGTATGACAGGGGCAGAGACCCAGTACTTC. Complete variable domain (other parts from reference TRBV28 and TRBJ2-5): DVKVTQSSRYLVKRTGEKVFLECVQDMDHENMFWYRQDPGLGLRLIYFSYDVKMKEKGDIPEGYSVSREKKERFSLILESASTNQTSMYLCASSMTGAETQYFGPGTRLLVL.

This clonotype occurred many times. The chain employs TRBV12-3 or TRBV12-4 and TRBJ1-2, with a tentative D call TRBD1 (5 bases). The CDR3 sequence is 15 residues long. V was cut by 7 bases and J by 2 bases, with 17 bases left in between. The CDR3 loop is CASNTDITWNYGYTF. CDR3 nucleotide sequence: TGTGCCAGCAATACGGACATCACCTGGAACTATGGCTACACCTTC.

J is TRBJ1-1 and V is TRBV30; D is ambiguous. V lost 1 base, J lost 6 bases, and 6 bases lay in between. Germline V gene lookup returns CDR1 GTSNPN and CDR2 SVGIG (reference sequence). This CDR3 has 11 residues. The CDR3 nucleotides are TGTGCCTGGAGTGGTGTAGCTGAAGCTTTCTTT. As protein: CAWSGVAEAFF.

This clonotype showed up just a few times. The chain recombines TRBV6-2 or TRBV6-3 with TRBJ1-2; D gene unclear. Germline values: CDR1 MNHEY, CDR2 SVGEGT. Deletions cut 0 bases from V and 6 bases from J, with 14 bases between. The CDR3 spans 15 residues. The chain's CDR3 is CASSYSKWLEDGYTF. The CDR3 DNA reads TGTGCCAGCAGTTACTCGAAATGGCTTGAAGATGGCTACACCTTC.

The gene calls are TRBV5-1 and TRBJ2-3; D may match TRBD1 or TRBD2 (5 bases each). Trimming shortened V by 0 bases and J by 0 bases, and 5 bases separated the two germline ends. Looked up from germline, CDR1 is SGHRS and CDR2 is YFSETQ. The CDR3 runs to 14 residues. The CDR3 spells CASSLGDSTDTQYF. The DNA of the CDR3 is TGCGCCAGCAGCTTGGGGGACAGCACAGATACGCAGTATTTT.

V gene TRBV7-9 combines with J gene TRBJ2-1; 12 bases agree with TRBD2. Germline V gene lookup returns CDR1 SEHNR and CDR2 FQNEAQ (reference sequence). The ends lost 2 bases at V and 9 bases at J; junction bases unmatched: 17. This CDR3 comprises 19 residues. The CDR3 coding sequence is TGTGCCAGCAGCTTATTGGGGTTAACTAGCGGGAGGACCGGCAGTGAGCAGTTCTTC. Protein sequence: CASSLLGLTSGRTGSEQFF. Looking up the rest from reference TRBV7-9 and TRBJ2-1 gives the full variable domain: DTGVSQNPRHKITKRGQNVTFRCDPISEHNRLYWYRQTLGQGPEFLTYFQNEAQLEKSRLLSDRFSAERPKGSFSTLEIQRTEQGDSAMYLCASSLLGLTSGRTGSEQFFGPGTRLTVL.

The rearrangement joins TRBV6-2 or TRBV6-3 to TRBJ1-1, with D hard to call. The ends were cut back, 2 bases at V and 0 bases at J, with 13 bases in the middle. CDR1 and CDR2 (germline): MNHEY, SVGEGT. The CDR3 has 16 residues. The CDR3: CASSYPTVSMNTEAFF. DNA for the CDR3: TGTGCCAGCAGTTACCCTACGGTGTCGATGAACACTGAAGCTTTCTTT.

The chain uses TRBV27 and TRBJ1-1; D gene unclear. The V and J ends lost 6 bases and 4 bases respectively, with 9 bases between them. The CDR3 has 12 residues. Per germline, CDR1 MNHEY and CDR2 SMNVEV (reference sequence). The CDR3 DNA follows: TGTGCCAGCAGGGACCCAACCACTGAAGCTTTCTTT. Its protein is CASRDPTTEAFF.

This clonotype has a count of ten or more. In DNA form, the CDR3 reads TGTGCCAGCAGCTTAGGCACTAGCGGGGGGCCGTATGAGCAGTTCTTC. Protein product: CASSLGTSGGPYEQFF. V gene TRBV7-2 combines with J gene TRBJ2-1, with 12 bases matching TRBD2. This CDR3 has 16 amino acids. Germline V gene lookup returns CDR1 SGHTA and CDR2 FQGNSA. After removal of 1 base from V and 8 bases from J, the junction contained 6 bases not matched to a gene.

This rearrangement joins TRBV6-2 or TRBV6-3 to TRBJ2-3; a possible D gene is TRBD1 (5 bases). With 8 bases removed from V and 2 bases from J, the gap between germline ends came to 17 bases. The length of the CDR3 is 15 residues. Germline assignment: CDR1 MNHEY and CDR2 SVGEGT. The CDR3 bases are TGTGCCAGCCTAGTAGGGGCAGCCCACACAGATACGCAGTATTTT. It encodes CASLVGAAHTDTQYF.

This clonotype was seen a handful of times. The chain links TRBV9 to TRBJ2-7; D is perhaps TRBD2 (5 bases). Germline CDR1 is SGDLS and CDR2 is YYNGEE. V lost 0 bases, J lost 3 bases, and 13 bases lay in between. This CDR3 spans 15 amino acids. CDR3 residues: CASSVESGRVYEQYF. The CDR3 region has the DNA TGTGCCAGCAGCGTAGAGTCTGGGCGGGTCTACGAGCAGTACTTC.

The rearrangement uses TRBV29-1 and TRBJ1-1; perhaps TRBD1 as D (6 bases). Trimming pared 5 bases from V and 5 bases from J, leaving 9 bases between. Germline V lookup: CDR1 SQVTM, CDR2 ANQGSEA. The CDR3 is made up of 11 amino acids. This CDR3 reads CSVKGQTEAFF. The CDR3, as DNA: TGCAGCGTTAAAGGACAGACTGAAGCTTTCTTT.

This chain uses TRBV29-1 with TRBJ2-3; 9 bases align to TRBD1. This CDR3 region has 15 residues. Germline V gene lookup returns CDR1 SQVTM and CDR2 ANQGSEA. V lost 4 bases, J lost 1 base, and 6 bases stayed unmatched. In DNA form, the CDR3 reads TGCAGCGTTGTAGTGGGACAGGGACGCACAGATACGCAGTATTTT. It codes for CSVVVGQGRTDTQYF.

This clonotype was seen ten or more times. V gene TRBV10-2 combines with J gene TRBJ2-3, with D possibly being TRBD2 (6 bases). This CDR3 is 13 amino acids long. V shed 8 bases and J shed 4 bases, with 13 bases lying between them. The germline gives CDR1 WSHSY, CDR2 SAAADI. The CDR3 coding sequence is TGCGCCAGCGGGACTTCCTCCGCAGATACGCAGTATTTT. It translates to CASGTSSADTQYF.

This clonotype occurred many times. The rearrangement joins TRBV29-1 to TRBJ2-5; weak D call: TRBD1 (6 bases). The CDR3 spans 12 residues. Trimming shortened V by 6 bases and J by 2 bases, and 10 bases separated the two germline ends. Germline CDR1 and CDR2: SQVTM and ANQGSEA. The CDR3, as DNA: TGCAGCGTGGGGGCAGGGCAAGAGACCCAGTACTTC. Translation: CSVGAGQETQYF.

The chain joins TRBV29-1 to TRBJ2-3; D is uncertain. Germline V gene lookup returns CDR1 SQVTM and CDR2 ANQGSEA. The ends were cut back, 4 bases at V and 5 bases at J, with 7 bases in the middle. CDR3 length: 11 amino acids. Here the CDR3 reads CSVGFRDTQYF. Written as DNA, the CDR3 is TGCAGCGTTGGGTTCAGAGATACGCAGTATTTT.

The table lists this clonotype with a few counts. V is TRBV29-1 and J is TRBJ2-3, with 8 nucleotides matching TRBD2. V lost 5 bases to trimming and J lost 4 bases; unmatched junction nucleotides: 8. This CDR3 contains 14 residues. Looked up from germline, CDR1 is SQVTM and CDR2 is ANQGSEA. CDR3 residues: CSVIAGSGADTQYF. CDR3 nucleotides: TGCAGCGTTATAGCGGGGTCAGGGGCAGATACGCAGTATTTT.

The sample holds a few counts of this clonotype. The chain combines TRBV6-5 with TRBJ1-2; D is perhaps TRBD1 (5 bases). Germline V gives CDR1 MNHEY, CDR2 SVGAGI. V lost 0 bases, J lost 4 bases, and 24 bases lay in between. CDR3 length: 19 amino acids. The CDR3 sequence is CASSYSISGTLPRSYGYTF. The DNA of the CDR3 is TGTGCCAGCAGTTACTCGATTTCGGGGACGCTGCCGCGGAGCTATGGCTACACCTTC.

The chain uses TRBV20-1 and TRBJ2-1, with D unclear. Trimming took off 3 bases at V and 8 bases at J, with 11 bases between the two ends. The CDR3 totals 12 residues. CDR1 is DFQATT, CDR2 SNEGSKA, per germline (reference sequence). CDR3: CSASTETDEQFF. CDR3 sequence (DNA): TGCAGTGCTAGTACCGAAACAGATGAGCAGTTCTTC.

The chain is built from TRBV24-1 and TRBJ2-5; D may be TRBD1 (5 bases). Germline V lookup: CDR1 KGHDR, CDR2 SFDVKD. The CDR3 consists of 13 residues. The CDR3 bases are TGTGCTACAGGTTCCCAGTACCAAGAGACCCAGTACTTC. Its protein product is CATGSQYQETQYF.

CDR3 bases: TGCGCCAGCAGCCAAGAAGTAGTACGGGGGGGCGCGGAGACCCAGTACTTC. It is translated as CASSQEVVRGGAETQYF. The V and J genes are TRBV4-3 and TRBJ2-5, with 8 bases lining up with TRBD2. The CDR3 loop spans 17 amino acids. CDR1 LGHNA and CDR2 YSLEER come from the germline V gene. Trimming at V came to 0 bases and at J to 5 bases, leaving 11 bases not matched to a gene.

This rearrangement joins TRBV29-1 to TRBJ2-5; 7 nucleotides align to TRBD1. Germline CDR1 and CDR2: SQVTM and ANQGSEA. Trimming at V came to 4 bases and at J to 1 base, leaving 3 bases not matched to a gene. The CDR3 has 13 amino acids. CDR3 nucleotides: TGCAGCGTTGTCAAGGGGGCCCAAGAGACCCAGTACTTC. It specifies CSVVKGAQETQYF. Variable domain in full (rest from reference TRBV29-1 and TRBJ2-5): SAVISQKPSRDICQRGTSLTIQCQVDSQVTMMFWYRQQPGQSLTLIATANQGSEATYESGFVIDKFPISRPNLTFSTLTVSNMSPEDSSIYLCSVVKGAQETQYFGPGTRLLVL.

The table lists this clonotype with a few counts. The chain carries TRBV7-2 and TRBJ1-2; D is undetermined. Germline CDR1 and CDR2: SGHTA and FQGNSA. V lost 3 bases to trimming and J lost 7 bases, with 6 bases between them. CDR3 size: 11 residues. CDR3 sequence (DNA): TGTGCCAGCAGCTTTTTGTCTGGCTACACCTTC. As protein: CASSFLSGYTF.

This clonotype was seen just once. The gene calls are TRBV4-1 and TRBJ2-3; 7 bases line up with TRBD1. Looked up from germline, CDR1 is MGHRA and CDR2 is YSYEKL. J lost 1 base, V lost 0 bases, and 4 bases had no gene match. The CDR3 runs 16 residues. CDR3 in DNA: TGCGCCAGCAGCCAAGAAGGGGGCGTTGGCACAGATACGCAGTATTTT. Translation: CASSQEGGVGTDTQYF.